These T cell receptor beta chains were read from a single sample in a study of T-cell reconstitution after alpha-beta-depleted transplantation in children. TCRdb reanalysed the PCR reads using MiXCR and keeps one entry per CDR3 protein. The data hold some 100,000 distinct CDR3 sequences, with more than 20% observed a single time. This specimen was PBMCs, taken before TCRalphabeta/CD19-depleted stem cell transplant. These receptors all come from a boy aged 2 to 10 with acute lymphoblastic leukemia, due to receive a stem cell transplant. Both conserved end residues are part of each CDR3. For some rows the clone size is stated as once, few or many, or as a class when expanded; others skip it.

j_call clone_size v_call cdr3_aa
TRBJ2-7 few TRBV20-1 CSARATAFYEQYF
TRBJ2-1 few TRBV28 CASSFLIPENEQFF
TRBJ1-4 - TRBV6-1 CASSTRTRRDEKLFF
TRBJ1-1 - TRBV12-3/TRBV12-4 CASSFPRAEAFF
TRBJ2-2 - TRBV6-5 CASSQRGGELFF
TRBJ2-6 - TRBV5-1 CASAWERPGANVLTF
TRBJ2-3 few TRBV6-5 CASSSPPRGGSTDTQYF
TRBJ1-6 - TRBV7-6 CASSLNRGSPLHF
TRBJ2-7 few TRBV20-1 CSAGRQGSPYEQYF
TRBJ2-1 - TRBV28 CASRTWTSGKYNEQFF
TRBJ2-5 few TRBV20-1 CSARGQGIARETQYF
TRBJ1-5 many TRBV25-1 CASMGGNSNQPQHF
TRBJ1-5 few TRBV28 CASSLEEYQPQHF
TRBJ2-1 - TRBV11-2 CASSLGTSGGAFHNEQFF
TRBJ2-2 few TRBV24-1 CATSDNRDFTGELFF
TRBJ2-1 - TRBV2 CASSEARGGVDEQFF
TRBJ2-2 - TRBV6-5 CASSYTSGAGELFF
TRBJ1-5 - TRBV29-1 CSVAGNSNQPQHF
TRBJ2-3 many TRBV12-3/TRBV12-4 CASSPGRRVDTQYF
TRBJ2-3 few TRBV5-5 CASSAFPSDTQYF
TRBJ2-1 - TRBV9 CASSPGLAEMYEQFF
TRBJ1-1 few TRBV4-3 CASSQDLDTEAFF
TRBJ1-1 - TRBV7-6 CASSFDRGLYTEAFF
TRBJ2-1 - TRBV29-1 CSVEVGKTEQFF
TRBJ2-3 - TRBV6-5 CASSYSIGRADTQYF
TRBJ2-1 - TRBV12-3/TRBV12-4 CASSTPTSGNEQFF
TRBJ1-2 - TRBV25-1 CASSAGVGGYTF
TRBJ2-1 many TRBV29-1 CSASTGPDNEQFF
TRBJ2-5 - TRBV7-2 CASSSLPGPQETQYF